This T cell receptor (beta chain) was documented in a study of human T cells and chemical hapten exposure. The time point here: pre-sensitization, week 0. Treatment described: therapeutic diphenylcyclopropenone sensitization with weekly scalp DPC. For this clonotype: Possible read error: a much larger clone is one base away.

Germline CDR1 reads DFQATT; CDR2 reads SNEGSKA (reference sequence). The CDR3 extends over 16 amino acids. TCRdb analysed the RACE reads with MiXCR anew, one entry per CDR3 protein. The table has 300,000 to 450,000 distinct CDR3 sequences, more than 4.5% seen once. The origin of this receptor is a woman aged 45-65 years with alopecia areata. Some clones in this sample may be carry-over from other donors' samples. This chain links TRBV20-1 with TRBJ2-7, with TRBD1 as a possible D gene (6 bases). The sequencing used whole blood, collected in connection with sensitization to the hapten diphenylcyclopropenone (DPC). The CDR3 bases are TGCTGTGCTGTAACGATCGGGACAAAGACAACCTACGAGCAGTACTTC. Translation gives CCAVTIGTKTTYEQYF.